One sample yielded the 20 T cell receptor beta chains listed below, sequenced in a study of Ad26.COV2.S vaccination and SARS-CoV-2 variants. Treatment described: 15 to 20 received Ad26.COV2.S at low or high dose, single or two shots; about 5 received placebo; per-sample allocation not given. After the first vaccine or placebo injection, samples were drawn on day 63. Data came from immunoSEQ multiplex PCR; TCRdb stores just in-frame clones and leaves some out. The sample gives hundreds of thousands of clones, 89% of which show up once; approximately 1.5% is in the top ten. Material: peripheral blood, obtained in a trial of Ad26.COV2.S vaccine versus placebo. Receptors originate from a person aged 18-65 years who received the Ad26.COV2.S COVID-19 vaccine or a placebo.

This chain connects TRBV4-3 to TRBJ1-2, with D maybe TRBD1 (6 bases). V lost 0 bases and J 1 base, leaving 12 bases between the germline ends. The CDR3 is 16 residues long. The germline CDR1 and CDR2 sequences are LGHNA and YSLEER. The CDR3 here is CASSQDGQSLNYGYTF. CDR3 DNA: TGCGCCAGCAGCCAAGATGGACAGTCCCTTAACTATGGCTACACCTTC.

The genes are TRBV9 and TRBJ2-5, with 9 bases lining up with TRBD1. CDR1 SGDLS and CDR2 YYNGEE come from the germline V gene. Trimming took 3 bases from V and 1 from J; bases not matched to a gene: 7. The length of the CDR3 is 16 residues. CDR3 coding DNA: TGTGCCAGCAGCGACGGGGGACAGGGCCTCCAAGAGACCCAGTACTTC. It encodes CASSDGGQGLQETQYF.

The chain recombines TRBV5-6 with TRBJ2-3; the D gene is possibly TRBD2 (6 bases). Deletions cut 6 bases from V and 10 bases from J, with 24 bases between. Germline V gives CDR1 SGHDT, CDR2 YYEEEE. The CDR3 is 15 residues long. The CDR3 protein is CASTFPSAYRSPQYF. The DNA of the CDR3 is TGTGCCAGCACCTTCCCTAGCGCCTACCGATCTCCGCAGTATTTT.

This chain joins TRBV5-6 and TRBJ2-5, with D unclear. The CDR3 runs 14 residues. Germline assignment: CDR1 SGHDT and CDR2 YYEEEE. Trimming stripped 6 bases from V and 2 bases from J, with 14 bases between. CDR3 DNA: TGTGCCAGCAAACACCCCCCGGGTCAAGAGACCCAGTACTTC. Translating it yields CASKHPPGQETQYF.

The chain joins TRBV5-1 to TRBJ2-5, with 12 bases matching TRBD1. In germline, CDR1 is SGHRS, CDR2 YFSETQ. The CDR3 consists of 14 residues. V gave up 3 bases and J gave up 7 bases; unmatched junction bases: 4. The CDR3: CASSSGQGASTQYF. CDR3 in DNA: TGCGCCAGCAGCTCGGGACAGGGGGCCTCGACCCAGTACTTC. Combining the CDR3 with reference TRBV5-1 and TRBJ2-5 gives the whole variable domain KAGVTQTPRYLIKTRGQQVTLSCSPISGHRSVSWYQQTPGQGLQFLFEYFSETQRNKGNFPGRFSGRQFSNSRSEMNVSTLELGDSALYLCASSSGQGASTQYFGPGTRLLVL.

The V gene is TRBV18, the J gene TRBJ2-7; D is perhaps TRBD2 (6 bases). The CDR3 sequence is 13 residues long. The ends were cut back, 2 bases at V and 7 bases at J, with 12 bases in the middle. In germline, CDR1 is KGHSH, CDR2 LQKENI. CDR3 residues: CASSPSTSGEQYF. The CDR3 DNA sequence: TGTGCCAGCTCACCATCCACCAGCGGGGAGCAGTACTTC.

The CDR3, as DNA: TGCGCCAGCAGTCAATCGGGGGGCGGGGAGGGAAAACTGTTTTTT. It specifies CASSQSGGGEGKLFF. The chain combines TRBV23-1 with TRBJ1-4; a weak D match, TRBD1 (6 bases). TRBV23-1 is reported as an ORF; its role is uncertain. Trimming took off 0 bases at V and 10 bases at J, with 15 bases between the two ends. CDR3 size: 15 residues.

The CDR3 protein is CASSPGLGRETQYF. CDR3 in DNA: TGTGCCAGTAGTCCGGGACTAGGACGAGAGACCCAGTACTTC. The V and J genes are TRBV19 and TRBJ2-5; 8 positions match TRBD2. V trimming: 5 bases; J trimming: 4 bases; junction bases outside the gene matches: 6. There are 14 residues in the CDR3. CDR1 and CDR2 (germline): LNHDA, SQIVND (reference sequence).

The chain combines TRBV11-2 with TRBJ1-2; 10 bases are a match to TRBD1. CDR3 length equals 16 residues. From germline, CDR1 is SGHAT and CDR2 FQNNGV. The trim removed 6 bases at V and 4 bases at J, leaving 11 bases unmatched. CDR3 sequence (DNA): TGTGCCAGCAGAAGGGACAGGGGCCCCTACTTCTATGGCTACACCTTC. Translation: CASRRDRGPYFYGYTF.

The J gene is TRBJ1-2, the V gene TRBV12-3 or TRBV12-4; D is unresolved. V was clipped by 2 bases and J by 5 bases, with 9 bases between them. The CDR3 totals 13 residues. In DNA form, the CDR3 reads TGTGCCAGCAGTTTACGGGAACGGTATGGCTACACCTTC. Its translation: CASSLRERYGYTF.

The V and J genes are TRBV7-6 and TRBJ2-1, with D unclear. The CDR3 runs 12 residues. CDR1 and CDR2 from the germline V gene are SGHVS and FNYEAQ. V lost 5 bases and J 3 bases, leaving 5 bases between the germline ends. DNA for the CDR3: TGTGCCAGCAGCCAAAACTACAATGAGCAGTTCTTC. As protein: CASSQNYNEQFF.

This clone was recorded once. The chain carries TRBV7-9 and TRBJ1-1, with 8 bases lining up with TRBD1. CDR3 length: 14 amino acids. Germline CDR1 and CDR2: SEHNR and FQNEAQ (reference sequence). Losses at the gene ends were 3 bases for V and 1 base for J; bases not matched to a gene: 1. Written as DNA, the CDR3 is TGTGCCAGCAGCTTGGGACAGGAGAACACTGAAGCTTTCTTT. Translation gives CASSLGQENTEAFF.

The chain employs TRBV5-1 and TRBJ2-7; 8 bases match TRBD2. This CDR3 contains 13 residues. The V segment lost 3 bases and the J segment 7 bases; nucleotides outside the gene matches: 6. Germline lookup yields CDR1 SGHRS and CDR2 YFSETQ. CDR3 residues: CASSWGTRREQYF. CDR3 DNA: TGCGCCAGCAGCTGGGGGACTAGGAGGGAGCAGTACTTC.

This clone was recorded only once. This chain uses TRBV10-3 with TRBJ2-7; 8 nucleotides agree with TRBD2. V shed 10 bases and J 3 bases; nucleotides not matched to a gene: 8. Germline CDR1 ENHRY, CDR2 SYGVKD. The CDR3 extends over 13 amino acids. CDR3 in amino acids: CASRLAGDYEQYF. The CDR3 DNA is TGTGCCAGCCGCCTAGCGGGTGACTACGAGCAGTACTTC.

The table lists this clone with a count of one. V is TRBV7-3 and J is TRBJ2-1; TRBD1 matches at 9 bases. From germline, CDR1 is SGHTA and CDR2 FQGTGA. V trimming: 5 bases; J trimming: 2 bases; junction bases outside the gene matches: 7. This CDR3 is 16 amino acids long. CDR3 sequence: CASSHYGTGTYNEQFF. The CDR3 bases are TGTGCCAGCAGCCACTACGGGACAGGGACCTACAATGAGCAGTTCTTC.

Notes on this clone: One junction end disagrees with the germline gene, perhaps due to a read error. The V gene is TRBV7-7, the J gene TRBJ2-1; the match to TRBD1 covers 9 bases. The CDR3 contains 16 residues. Germline V gives CDR1 SSHAT, CDR2 FNYEAQ (reference sequence). The CDR3 region is CASSLGGGTGLDEQFF. CDR3 bases: TGTGCTAGCAGCTTAGGGGGAGGGACAGGGTTGGATGAGCAGTTCTTC.

This chain connects TRBV6-5 to TRBJ2-3, with D unresolved. Germline assignment: CDR1 MNHEY and CDR2 SVGAGI. The CDR3 sequence is 13 residues long. V gave up 6 bases and J gave up 0 bases, with 7 bases separating them. CDR3 sequence (DNA): TGTGCCAGCAGGGTTAGTAGCACAGATACGCAGTATTTT. Translation gives CASRVSSTDTQYF.

The chain combines TRBV29-1 with TRBJ1-4, with TRBD1 as a possible D gene (5 bases). Trimming took 4 bases from V and 3 from J, leaving 9 bases between them. Germline CDR1 and CDR2: SQVTM and ANQGSEA. The CDR3 has 13 amino acids. The CDR3 bases are TGCAGCGTTGGGGGCCGGGCTAATGAAAAACTGTTTTTT. It yields the protein CSVGGRANEKLFF.

The table lists this clone with a count of one. The CDR3 sequence: CASSRDRATNYEQYF. The CDR3 nucleotides read TGTGCCAGCAGCCGGGACAGGGCGACGAACTACGAGCAGTACTTC. The rearrangement joins TRBV6-5 to TRBJ2-7; 9 bases are a match to TRBD1. The junction had 9 bases not matched to a gene; V was cut back by 6 bases and J by 3 bases. The CDR3 sequence is 15 residues long. In germline, CDR1 is MNHEY, CDR2 SVGAGI.

This clone was recorded only once. The V call is TRBV15, the J call TRBJ1-1; D call uncertain. V was cut by 0 bases and J by 4 bases, with 6 bases left in between. The CDR3 spans 13 residues. In germline, CDR1 is LNHNV, CDR2 YYDKDF (reference sequence). DNA for the CDR3: TGTGCCACCAGCAGAGATGAGGGCACTGAAGCTTTCTTT. Its translation: CATSRDEGTEAFF.